These T cell receptor beta chains were read from a single sample in a study of shared clonotypes between healthy human individuals. Generated by immunoSEQ multiplex PCR, the TCRdb table keeps only in-frame clones and is missing some. The repertoire includes 800,000 to 950,000 clones, 96% of them detected once, and less than 0.25% sits in the top ten. Specimen: naive CD8+ T cells sorted from blood. These receptors were taken from a man aged 30 to 45 in good health. Each CDR3 is given with its conserved first and last residue. The order of the fields is V gene, J gene, clone size, D gene, CDR3 DNA, CDR3 protein. The D gene is left open where the match is weak. The size field is filled for only some rows; it gives once, few, many or a size class.

TRBV5-5	TRBJ2-7	.	.	TGTGCCAGCAGCAAGTCCTACGAGCAGTACTTC	CASSKSYEQYF
TRBV5-4	TRBJ2-3	.	TRBD1	TGTGCCAGCAGCCTGCCGGGACAGGGCTACACAGATACGCAGTATTTT	CASSLPGQGYTDTQYF
TRBV7-9	TRBJ2-1	.	TRBD2	TGTGCCAGCATCATTAGCGGGAGTTACAATGAGCAGTTCTTC	CASIISGSYNEQFF
TRBV28	TRBJ2-7	.	.	TGTGCCAGCAGCCGGTCCGAGCAGTACTTC	CASSRSEQYF
TRBV7-2	TRBJ2-7	.	.	TGTGCCAGCAGCGCCGACACGGACTACGAGCAGTACTTC	CASSADTDYEQYF
TRBV28	TRBJ1-2	.	TRBD1	TGTGCCAGCAGTTTAATGAGACAGGGGGCTGAGCGGGACTATGGCTACACCTTC	CASSLMRQGAERDYGYTF
TRBV11-3	TRBJ2-1	.	TRBD1	TGTGCCAGCAGCCCCCGGGACAGTCCGTACAATGAGCAGTTCTTC	CASSPRDSPYNEQFF
TRBV27	TRBJ2-1	few	TRBD2	TGTGCCAGCAGTACCACTAGCGGGGGTTTAGATGAGCAGTTCTTC	CASSTTSGGLDEQFF
TRBV29-1	TRBJ2-3	.	TRBD2	TGCAGCGTTGAAGGGGGTCTAGCGGAGTTCACAGATACGCAGTATTTT	CSVEGGLAEFTDTQYF
TRBV5-5	TRBJ1-2	.	.	TGTGCCAGCAGCTTTAGAGGGGCGAATGGCTACACCTTC	CASSFRGANGYTF
TRBV13	TRBJ1-6	.	.	TGTGCCAGCAGCTCCTGGACAGATGATAATTCACCCCTCCACTTT	CASSSWTDDNSPLHF
TRBV9	TRBJ1-2	.	.	TGTGCCAGCAGCGTAGACGGAGGGATCTATGGCTACACCTTC	CASSVDGGIYGYTF
TRBV4-3	TRBJ2-2	.	.	TGCGCCAGCAGCCAAGGGGGAGGCACCGGGGAGCTGTTTTTT	CASSQGGGTGELFF
TRBV7-2	TRBJ2-1	.	TRBD2	TGTGCCAGCAGCTCATACATAGCGGGTAGCTCCTACAATGAGCAGTTCTTC	CASSSYIAGSSYNEQFF
TRBV10-2	TRBJ2-7	.	.	TGCGCCAGCAGTGCGACGAAACTGCACTCCTACGAGCAGTACTTC	CASSATKLHSYEQYF
TRBV5-6	TRBJ2-7	.	.	TGTGCCAGCAGCGTTTCAGGTAGCAGGGAGCAGTACTTC	CASSVSGSREQYF
TRBV9	TRBJ1-2	once	.	TGTGCCAGCAGCGTAGGGACACGCCAGCCCTATGGCTACACCTTC	CASSVGTRQPYGYTF
TRBV6-5	TRBJ1-5	.	.	TGTGCCAGCAGTAAACAGGGTCGCGGCAATCAGCCCCAGCATTTT	CASSKQGRGNQPQHF
TRBV5-1	TRBJ2-7	.	.	TGCGCCAGCACTGGAGACAACTCCTACGAGCAGTACTTC	CASTGDNSYEQYF
TRBV5-5	TRBJ2-3	.	.	TGTGCCAGCAGCTTGTTTTCAGGGCGCACAGATACGCAGTATTTT	CASSLFSGRTDTQYF
TRBV7-9	TRBJ1-2	.	.	TGTGCCAGCAGCCCCCGGACAGCTCCTAACTATGGCTACACCTTC	CASSPRTAPNYGYTF
TRBV6-6	TRBJ2-1	.	TRBD2	TGTGCCAGCAGCCTCGGGGGGACTAGCGGTTACAATGAGCAGTTCTTC	CASSLGGTSGYNEQFF
TRBV27	TRBJ1-4	.	.	TGTGCCAGCAGCCCTCTACAGGGTTTGGATGAAAAACTGTTTTTT	CASSPLQGLDEKLFF
TRBV7-9	TRBJ2-1	.	TRBD2	TGTGCCAGCAGCTCGGGACTAGCGGGCGTGGGCTACAATGAGCAGTTCTTC	CASSSGLAGVGYNEQFF
TRBV9	TRBJ2-7	once	.	TGTGCCAGCAGCCCCGGGGGAGGCGAGCAGTACTTC	CASSPGGGEQYF
TRBV7-2	TRBJ2-7	.	.	TGTGCCAGCAGCTCAACGGGAGCGCCCTCCTACGAGCAGTACTTC	CASSSTGAPSYEQYF
TRBV5-1	TRBJ2-1	.	.	TGCGCCAGCAAAGCTGACTCCTACAATGAGCAGTTCTTC	CASKADSYNEQFF
TRBV7-6	TRBJ2-1	.	TRBD1	TGTGCCAGCAGCTTAAGTTCAGGGGGCCTAAATGAGCAGTTCTTC	CASSLSSGGLNEQFF
TRBV6-5	TRBJ2-7	.	TRBD1	TGTGCCAGCAGTTACGGCCAGGGGGCGTCCTACGAGCAGTACTTC	CASSYGQGASYEQYF
TRBV30	TRBJ1-5	.	.	TGTGCCTGGACCTCCGGGACGGCGAATCAGCCCCAGCATTTT	CAWTSGTANQPQHF
TRBV11-3	TRBJ2-2	once	.	TGTGCCAGCAGCCAAAACATACCGGGACATTACACCGGGGAGCTGTTTTTT	CASSQNIPGHYTGELFF
TRBV9	TRBJ2-1	.	TRBD1	TGTGCCAGCGGCGAAGGGGGGACAGGGTTAGATGAGCAGTTCTTC	CASGEGGTGLDEQFF
TRBV7-9	TRBJ2-2	.	.	TGTGCCAGCAGCCCCCCGGCCCTCACAAACACCGGGGAGCTGTTTTTT	CASSPPALTNTGELFF
TRBV7-6	TRBJ2-7	.	TRBD1	TGTGCCAGCAGCAGAGGGTGGGGACAGGCTTACGAGCAGTACTTC	CASSRGWGQAYEQYF
TRBV7-2	TRBJ2-7	.	.	TGTGCCAGCAGTCTAAGGCGGTACTCCTACGAGCAGTACTTC	CASSLRRYSYEQYF
TRBV30	TRBJ2-7	.	.	TGTGCCTGGACGGCAGCCGGCAGGGGGGTCGAGCAGTACTTC	CAWTAAGRGVEQYF
TRBV21-1	TRBJ2-1	.	.	TGTGCCAGCAGCAAAGAACCTACAGGGGGCCTGTGGAATGAGCAGTTCTTC	CASSKEPTGGLWNEQFF
TRBV5-1	TRBJ2-5	.	.	TGCGCCAGCAGCCCCCGGGCGAACCAAGAGACCCAGTACTTC	CASSPRANQETQYF
TRBV2	TRBJ2-3	.	.	TGTGCCAGCTCCTCCCCCCATACAGATACGCAGTATTTT	CASSSPHTDTQYF
TRBV11-2	TRBJ2-1	.	TRBD2	TGTGCCAGCAGCTTACTCGCCCGAGCGGGAGGACACAATGAGCAGTTCTTC	CASSLLARAGGHNEQFF
TRBV7-7	TRBJ2-5	.	TRBD2	TGTGCCAGCAGCTTAAAGGGACTAGCGGAGACCCAGTACTTC	CASSLKGLAETQYF
TRBV11-2	TRBJ2-7	.	.	TGTGCCAGCAGCTTATGGACGGCCGATGGAGTAGAGCAGTACTTC	CASSLWTADGVEQYF
TRBV25-1	TRBJ1-5	.	.	TGTGCCAGCAGTGATGTGGGGGAAAATCAGCCCCAGCATTTT	CASSDVGENQPQHF
TRBV6-1	TRBJ2-1	once	TRBD2	TGTGCCAGCGGAGCTTTAGCGGGACTAGGGAATGAGCAGTTCTTC	CASGALAGLGNEQFF
TRBV14	TRBJ1-1	.	.	TGTGCCAGCAGCCAAGAGGTATCCGGGACGGGAGCTTTCTTT	CASSQEVSGTGAFF
TRBV6-5	TRBJ2-7	.	TRBD2	TGTGCCAGCAGTTACGGTAGCGGGGGCTACGAGCAGTACTTC	CASSYGSGGYEQYF
TRBV7-9	TRBJ1-1	.	TRBD1	TGTGCCAGCAGCTTACCGACAGGGGAAGCTTTCTTT	CASSLPTGEAFF
TRBV13	TRBJ2-1	.	.	TGTGCCAGCAGCTCCCCGGACCCAGGCCGGGAATCCTCCTACAATGAGCAGTTCTTC	CASSSPDPGRESSYNEQFF
TRBV5-6	TRBJ2-1	.	TRBD1	TGTGCCAGCAGCTTGTATGGGACAGGGTTGATCCATGAGCAGTTCTTC	CASSLYGTGLIHEQFF
TRBV5-1	TRBJ1-1	.	.	TGCGCCAGCAGCTTGAACAGGAACACTGAAGCTTTCTTT	CASSLNRNTEAFF
TRBV29-1	TRBJ1-1	.	.	TGCAGCGTCGACAGGAACACTGAAGCTTTCTTT	CSVDRNTEAFF
TRBV5-6	TRBJ2-7	.	.	TGTGCCAGCAGCTTGGAGTTGGAACTCTACGAGCAGTACTTC	CASSLELELYEQYF
TRBV11-2	TRBJ1-5	.	.	TGTGCCAGCAGCTTAGCGGGAACAGGGCCCCAGCATTTT	CASSLAGTGPQHF